The T cell receptor beta chain described here comes from a study of blood T cells in healthy people across ages. The CDR3 has 15 residues. Trimming took 4 bases from V and 8 from J, leaving 21 bases between them. Per the germline V gene, CDR1 is LGHDT and CDR2 is YNNKEL (reference sequence). In its sample, this clonotype was seen a few times. A second PCR, run for roughly 7 to 12 cycles, used a sample-barcoded 5' primer plus a J-beta primer mix. TCRdb re-called the 5' RACE reads through MiXCR, storing one row per CDR3 protein. Counted here are more than 450,000 distinct CDR3 sequences, 25% to 35% occurring once; the ten biggest clones make up 3% to 4%. These data also featured in a second study, about T cells of mothers and their children.

The chain links TRBV3-1 to TRBJ2-7; TRBD2 might be the D (5 bases). The TCR comes from a boy aged 2 to 10 in good health. Sequencing was done on a sample of blood. The CDR3 region is CASSPHPDFSPKQYF. CDR3 DNA sequence: TGTGCCAGCAGCCCCCACCCGGACTTTTCACCCAAGCAGTACTTC.